Shown below are 5 T cell receptor beta chains from a single sample sequenced in a study of post-analysis software for immune sequencing data. Notes on the study in general: In patients, about 5 TRBV segments were more frequent than in controls, with TRBV5-6, TRBV5-1 and TRBV20-1 among them.

Tagging with unique molecular identifiers was a feature of the TCR beta cDNA libraries. MiXCR, applied by TCRdb to the PCR reads, yields one record per CDR3 protein. The sample records roughly 800,000 distinct CDR3 sequences, around 42% being singletons. These TCRs are of unknown antigen specificity. What was sequenced was blood. The receptor set was obtained from a girl under 18 with multiple sclerosis.

The CDR3 is CATSDHPSREQFF. The CDR3 nucleotides read TGTGCCACCAGTGACCACCCGAGTCGGGAGCAGTTCTTC. The chain employs TRBV24-1 and TRBJ2-1; D not resolved. Germline CDR1 is KGHDR and CDR2 is SFDVKD. Trimming took 4 bases from V and 10 from J, leaving 13 bases between them. The CDR3 covers 13 residues.

The gene calls are TRBV28 and TRBJ2-3; 8 nucleotides agree with TRBD1. J gave up 4 bases and V 8 bases, and 8 bases lay outside the gene matches. The CDR3 runs to 14 residues. CDR1 is MDHEN, CDR2 SYDVKM, per germline. CDR3 DNA sequence: TGTGCCAGCCGGCGGGGACAGGTATCAGATACGCAGTATTTT. Its translation is CASRRGQVSDTQYF.

This clonotype has only a few counts. The chain joins TRBV20-1 to TRBJ2-1; D ambiguous. Trimming removed 6 bases at V and 1 base at J, with 13 bases between. The germline gives CDR1 DFQATT, CDR2 SNEGSKA (reference sequence). The CDR3 extends over 14 amino acids. In DNA, the CDR3 is TGCAGTGCCCCAACCCAGCCGTCCTACAATGAGCAGTTCTTC. Protein product: CSAPTQPSYNEQFF.

This chain links TRBV20-1 with TRBJ2-5, with D perhaps matching TRBD2 (7 bases). Trimming took 5 bases from V and 1 from J, leaving 14 bases between them. Germline values: CDR1 DFQATT, CDR2 SNEGSKA (reference sequence). The CDR3 totals 14 residues. The CDR3 is CSAQWGGLQETQYF. DNA of the CDR3: TGCAGTGCTCAATGGGGGGGGCTCCAAGAGACCCAGTACTTC.

The gene calls are TRBV6-6 and TRBJ2-7; either TRBD1 or TRBD2 may supply D (5 bases each). The CDR3 totals 16 residues. Germline CDR1 and CDR2: MNHNY and SVGAGI (reference sequence). The V end was cut by 5 bases, the J end by 0 bases, with 17 bases between. This CDR3 is CASSLPGQDRSYEQYF. The DNA of the CDR3 is TGTGCCAGCAGTCTTCCGGGGCAGGACCGCTCCTACGAGCAGTACTTC.